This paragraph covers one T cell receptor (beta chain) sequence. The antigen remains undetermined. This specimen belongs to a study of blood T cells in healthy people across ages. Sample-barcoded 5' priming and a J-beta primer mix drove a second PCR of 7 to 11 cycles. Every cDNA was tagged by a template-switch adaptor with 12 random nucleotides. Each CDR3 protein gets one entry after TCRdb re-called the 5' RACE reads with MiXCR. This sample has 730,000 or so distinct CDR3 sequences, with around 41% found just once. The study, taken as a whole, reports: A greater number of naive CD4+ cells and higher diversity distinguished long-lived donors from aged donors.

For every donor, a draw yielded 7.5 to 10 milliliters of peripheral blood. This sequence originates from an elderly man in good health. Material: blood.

The CDR3 DNA reads as TGTGCCAGCAGCTCGACCCTGCATATAGACGGTCTAGCGGGGGAAGATACGCAGTATTTT. Encoded protein: CASSSTLHIDGLAGEDTQYF. The chain recombines TRBV11-1 with TRBJ2-3, with 10 bases that match TRBD2. V lost 4 bases to trimming and J lost 5 bases; unmatched junction nucleotides: 21. Germline lookup yields CDR1 SGHAT and CDR2 FQDESV (reference sequence). The CDR3 is 20 amino acids. Complete variable domain (other parts from reference TRBV11-1 and TRBJ2-3): EAEVAQSPRYKITEKSQAVAFWCDPISGHATLYWYRQILGQGPELLVQFQDESVVDDSQLPKDRFSAERLKGVDSTLKIQPAELGDSAMYLCASSSTLHIDGLAGEDTQYFGPGTRLTVL.